The TCR beta chain described here comes from a study of blood T cell repertoires in COVID-19. Study information: Specimens from acute and convalescent COVID-19 originated in the United States, Italy and Spain. Sources were T cells, B-cell-depleted T cells, or PBMCs; the material itself was cDNA or gDNA.

There are 11 residues in the CDR3. Germline CDR1 and CDR2: WSHSY and SAAADI. V was cut by 2 bases and J by 9 bases, with 8 bases left in between. Per the original data handling: Nucleated cell counts were estimated from reference gene primer amplification. Profiled with immunoSEQ multiplex PCR; TCRdb holds only in-frame clones, not every one. That table furnishes V, J and clone size, whereas the DNA furnished D and trimming. The sample yields about 480,000 clones, approximately 89% seen once. Enrollment of patients from Seattle took place during active infection, with longitudinal follow-up. The sequenced sample consisted of peripheral blood. The chain is built from TRBV10-2 and TRBJ2-7; D possibly corresponds to TRBD1 (5 bases). The TCR sequence derives from a woman aged 50 to 60 with COVID-19, enrolled during active disease. The CDR3: CASSEDSRQYF. CDR3 DNA sequence: TGCGCCAGCAGTGAGGACAGCCGGCAGTACTTC.